These 14 T cell receptor beta chains originate from one sample sequenced in a study of neoadjuvant anti-PD-1 for oral cavity cancer. This table comes from immunoSEQ multiplex PCR, and its TCRdb copy is limited to in-frame clones, with some not included. Of roughly 60,000 clones in the sample, approximately 80% were seen once. Source: PBMCs, taken before nivolumab (anti-PD-1) treatment. These receptor sequences come from a person between 40 and 79 years old with oral cavity squamous cell carcinoma.

This chain joins TRBV9 and TRBJ2-7, with D maybe TRBD1 (5 bases). Germline assignment: CDR1 SGDLS and CDR2 YYNGEE. V was cut by 0 bases and J by 1 base, with 11 bases left in between. The CDR3 consists of 15 residues. Here the CDR3 DNA reads TGTGCCAGCAGCGTAGGGGCAGGGTGGTCCTACGAGCAGTACTTC. Protein product: CASSVGAGWSYEQYF.

This chain joins TRBV27 and TRBJ1-1; 8 positions agree with TRBD1. From germline, CDR1 is MNHEY and CDR2 SMNVEV (reference sequence). J was trimmed by 5 bases and V by 2 bases; bases with no gene match: 4. The length of the CDR3 is 14 residues. CDR3 loop: CASSLNRGFTEAFF. The CDR3 coding sequence is TGTGCCAGCAGTTTAAACAGGGGGTTTACTGAAGCTTTCTTT.

V and J are TRBV10-3 and TRBJ2-7; D may be TRBD2 (6 bases). The V end was cut by 0 bases, the J end by 3 bases, with 12 bases between. The CDR3 is 15 residues long. Germline values: CDR1 ENHRY, CDR2 SYGVKD. CDR3 protein: CAISESGARGYEQYF. DNA for the CDR3: TGTGCCATCAGTGAGTCAGGGGCGCGGGGCTACGAGCAGTACTTC.

The chain uses TRBV29-1 and TRBJ2-1, with 7 bases fitting TRBD1. The CDR3 covers 20 residues. The junction had 18 bases not matched to a gene; V was cut back by 1 base and J by 0 bases. Germline V gives CDR1 SQVTM, CDR2 ANQGSEA. The CDR3 spells CSVEGVRTGPLRSSYNEQFF. CDR3 DNA sequence: TGCAGCGTTGAAGGGGTCCGGACAGGTCCCCTACGAAGCTCCTACAATGAGCAGTTCTTC.

The chain carries TRBV21-1 and TRBJ1-2; the listed D gene, TRBD1, was not tested against the DNA. TRBV21-1 is described as a pseudogene. The CDR3 totals 17 residues. The CDR3 nucleotides read TGTGCCAGCAGCAAAGATTGGGATAGACAGCCCCCGGGCGGCTACACCTTC. Residues: CASSKDWDRQPPGGYTF.

The genes are TRBV6-1 and TRBJ1-5; D remains ambiguous. Trimming pared 0 bases from V and 5 bases from J, leaving 11 bases between. Germline loops: CDR1 MNHNS, CDR2 SASEGT. This CDR3 is built from 15 residues. CDR3 sequence reads: CASSEASRVDQPQHF. The DNA for the CDR3 is TGTGCCAGCAGTGAAGCGAGCCGGGTGGATCAGCCCCAGCATTTT.

The DNA for the CDR3 is TGTGCCAGCAGCGTAGCACGACGGGGCAGAAGCTACGAGCAGTACTTC. Translated: CASSVARRGRSYEQYF. V gene TRBV9 combines with J gene TRBJ2-7; D is perhaps TRBD1 or TRBD2 (5 bases each). V was shortened by 0 bases and J by 3 bases, with 16 bases between the two germline ends. Germline V gene lookup returns CDR1 SGDLS and CDR2 YYNGEE. The CDR3 runs 16 residues.

This clone occurred a few times. J is TRBJ1-1 and V is TRBV5-6; TRBD1 might be the D (5 bases). Trimming removed 1 base at V and 8 bases at J, with 18 bases between. The CDR3 contains 15 residues. CDR1 and CDR2 (germline): SGHDT, YYEEEE. The CDR3 region has the DNA TGTGCCAGCAGCTTGTGGACCACTCGACAGTCAGAAGCTTTCTTT. Encoded protein: CASSLWTTRQSEAFF. The whole variable domain, remainder taken from reference TRBV5-6 and TRBJ1-1, is DAGVTQSPTHLIKTRGQQVTLRCSPKSGHDTVSWYQQALGQGPQFIFQYYEEEERQRGNFPDRFSGHQFPNYSSELNVNALLLGDSALYLCASSLWTTRQSEAFFGQGTRLTVV.

V and J are TRBV6-1 and TRBJ1-2, with D unclear. The CDR3 runs to 15 residues. The germline CDR1 and CDR2 sequences are MNHNS and SASEGT. Trimming stripped 3 bases from V and 1 base from J, with 12 bases between. In DNA form, the CDR3 reads TGTGCCAGCAGTGAGAACGGACGGCTTAACTATGGCTACACCTTC. This codes for CASSENGRLNYGYTF.

The chain is built from TRBV5-4 and TRBJ2-3; D may be TRBD1 (6 bases). CDR1 is SGHNT, CDR2 YYREEE, per germline (reference sequence). The CDR3 is 13 residues long. Trimming left V 0 bases short and J 4 bases short, with 6 bases between. DNA for the CDR3: TGTGCCAGCAGCTTGGCAGGGGCAGATACGCAGTATTTT. Amino acid sequence: CASSLAGADTQYF.

In DNA, the CDR3 is TGTGCCTCCGGGACTAAGGCAGATACGCAGTATTTT. It is translated as CASGTKADTQYF. The V gene is TRBV19, the J gene TRBJ2-3, with TRBD2 identical over 7 bases. With V trimmed by 11 bases and J by 4 bases, 6 bases remained unmatched. This CDR3 region has 12 residues. The germline V gene encodes CDR1 LNHDA and CDR2 SQIVND (reference sequence).

This clone was seen once. The chain links TRBV7-2 to TRBJ2-2, with D hard to call. V was pared by 5 bases and J by 9 bases, with 7 bases between. This CDR3 has 11 amino acids. From germline, CDR1 is SGHTA and CDR2 FQGNSA. DNA of the CDR3: TGTGCCAGCAGCCCCTCCCGGGAGCTGTTTTTT. Amino acid sequence: CASSPSRELFF. Supplemented by reference TRBV7-2 and TRBJ2-2, the full variable domain reads GAGVSQSPSNKVTEKGKDVELRCDPISGHTALYWYRQSLGQGLEFLIYFQGNSAPDKSGLPSDRFSAERTGGSVSTLTIQRTQQEDSAVYLCASSPSRELFFGEGSRLTVL.

The CDR3 loop is CASSNLTGRGEQFF. The CDR3 DNA sequence: TGTGCCAGCAGCAATCTTACCGGGAGGGGTGAGCAGTTCTTC. The chain uses TRBV21-1 and TRBJ2-1; TRBD2, the table's D call, lacks a check against the DNA. TRBV21-1 is recorded as a pseudogene. The CDR3 runs 14 residues.

The CDR3 DNA is TGTGCCAGCAGTTTCCTGGAGGGGATCGGTCAGCCCCAGCATTTT. This sequence encodes CASSFLEGIGQPQHF. V is TRBV27 and J is TRBJ1-5, with D possibly TRBD1 on 5 matching bases. The CDR3 extends over 15 amino acids. Trimming shortened V by 3 bases and J by 6 bases, and 15 bases separated the two germline ends. CDR1 and CDR2 from the germline V gene are MNHEY and SMNVEV (reference sequence).